One and the same sample provided the 20 T cell receptor beta chains below, sequenced in a study of CD8+CD57+ T cells in acquired aplastic anemia. CDR3 and TCR beta VDJ profiling relied on a genomic DNA template. One entry per CDR3 protein, called by TCRdb with MiXCR from the reads. The table lists 200,000 to 300,000 distinct CDR3 sequences, 82% of them singletons, with about 41% in the top ten. Only patients with CD8+CD57+ cell expansion on flow cytometry were chosen for sequencing. Sample: sorted CD4+, CD8+, or CD8+CD57+ T cells (not recorded which) from PBMCs. These receptor sequences come from a human donor with aplastic anemia.

Turning to this clonotype: An end of the junction does not agree with germline; a read error may underlie this. This chain joins TRBV9 and TRBJ2-3; 7 bases line up with TRBD1. Germline V CDR1 and CDR2: SGDLS, YYNGEE. This CDR3 has 14 residues. The CDR3 loop reads CASSVGGQSTTPHF. The CDR3 DNA follows: TGTGCCAGCAGCGTAGGGGGACAGAGCACAACGCCGCATTTT. Together with reference TRBV9 and TRBJ2-3, the CDR3 gives the full variable domain: DSGVTQTPKHLITATGQRVTLRCSPRSGDLSVYWYQQSLDQGLQFLIQYYNGEERAKGNILERFSAQQFPDLHSELNLSSLELGDSALYFCASSVGGQSTTPHFGPGTRLTVL.

This clonotype came up once. The chain employs TRBV9 and TRBJ2-1; D is unclear. Germline loops: CDR1 SGDLS, CDR2 YYNGEE. With 0 bases removed from V and 12 bases from J, the gap between germline ends came to 19 bases. The CDR3 spans 15 residues. CDR3 sequence (DNA): TGTGCCAGCAGCGTAGGGTCGAACTCGCACTATTTGCAGTTCTTC. Encoded protein: CASSVGSNSHYLQFF.

Regarding this clonotype: The DNA is omitted, as the CDR3 cannot be located on it reliably, and the CDR3 follows TCRdb's listing. This chain links TRBV7-9 with TRBJ2-1; whether TRBD1, the table's D call, matches the DNA was not checked. The germline V gene has CDR1 SEHNR and CDR2 FQNEAQ (reference sequence). The CDR3 sequence runs 15 residues, both termini included. This chain's CDR3 is CASSLLPGGLFFGFF.

This clonotype appeared a few times. This chain connects TRBV5-6 to TRBJ2-5; TRBD2 is a possible D gene (7 bases). Germline assignment: CDR1 SGHDT and CDR2 YYEEEE. CDR3 length equals 14 residues. The V and J ends lost 0 bases and 3 bases respectively, with 9 bases between them. The CDR3 spells CASSLGGGEETQYF. CDR3 DNA: TGTGCCAGCAGCTTGGGGGGGGGCGAAGAGACCCAGTACTTC.

This clonotype has just a few counts. An end of the junction does not agree with germline; a read error may underlie this. The rearrangement uses TRBV7-6 and TRBJ1-1; 7 nucleotides align to TRBD1. The CDR3 loop spans 15 amino acids. The germline V gene encodes CDR1 SGHVS and CDR2 FNYEAQ. The CDR3 DNA sequence: TGTGCCAGCACCTTAGGGAGGACAGGGAACACTGAAGCTTTCTTT. This encodes CASTLGRTGNTEAFF. The full variable domain, rest sourced from reference TRBV7-6 and TRBJ1-1, is GAGVSQSPRYKVTKRGQDVALRCDPISGHVSLYWYRQALGQGPEFLTYFNYEAQQDKSGLPNDRFSAERPEGSISTLTIQRTEQRDSAMYRCASTLGRTGNTEAFFGQGTRLTVV.

V gene TRBV12-3 or TRBV12-4 combines with J gene TRBJ1-1; TRBD1 matches at 7 bases. The CDR3 has 15 residues. Unmatched junction bases numbered 5, after V lost 3 bases and J lost 1 base. The CDR3 loop reads CASSFPGTANTEAFF. The CDR3 DNA reads TGTGCCAGCAGTTTCCCCGGGACAGCGAACACTGAAGCTTTCTTT.

Notes on this clonotype: The CDR3 does not close with the conserved phenylalanine or tryptophan, likely indicating a read error. Because the CDR3's place on the DNA is in doubt, the DNA is left out and the CDR3 is given as listed by TCRdb. V gene TRBV2 combines with J gene TRBJ1-1; the D segment call TRBD1 is taken from the table without a DNA check. The CDR3 spans 15 amino acids, including both terminal residues. Germline V gene data show CDR1 as SNHLY and CDR2 as FYNNEI. This chain's CDR3 is CASSDGGGPEQFFGP.

The rearrangement uses TRBV20-1 and TRBJ2-1, with TRBD2 identical over 12 bases. Germline loops: CDR1 DFQATT, CDR2 SNEGSKA (reference sequence). Trimming took 2 bases from V and 1 from J; bases not matched to a gene: 6. The length of the CDR3 is 17 residues. The CDR3 region is CSARLAGGRGSYNEQFF. Here the CDR3 DNA reads TGCAGTGCTAGACTAGCGGGGGGGCGCGGGTCCTACAATGAGCAGTTCTTC.

This clonotype was counted a single time. The V and J genes are TRBV7-9 and TRBJ1-2, with TRBD1 identical over 7 bases. Trimming cost V 5 bases and J 0 bases; bases outside gene matches: 6. Germline loops: CDR1 SEHNR, CDR2 FQNEAQ (reference sequence). This CDR3 has 15 residues. Here the CDR3 DNA reads TGTGCCAGCAGCAGAGGGGACAGTGCTAACTATGGCTACACCTTC. This sequence encodes CASSRGDSANYGYTF.

About this clonotype itself: The conserved closing phenylalanine or tryptophan is absent in this CDR3, likely reflecting a read error. Because the CDR3's place on the DNA is in doubt, the DNA is left out and the CDR3 is given as listed by TCRdb. J is TRBJ2-2 and V is TRBV7-9; TRBD1 was called by the table and not checked on the DNA. The CDR3 has 12 residues if both end residues are counted. Germline V lookup: CDR1 SEHNR, CDR2 FQNEAQ (reference sequence). The CDR3 spells CASSLVRGPVSL.

This clonotype was seen just once. J is TRBJ1-6 and V is TRBV4-3, with a weak D call TRBD1 (5 bases). The V end lost 0 bases, the J end lost 7 bases, and 10 bases lay between the germline ends. CDR1 is LGHNA and CDR2 is YSLEER in the germline V gene. The CDR3 runs to 15 residues. This chain's CDR3 is CASSQDRQGNSPLHF. The CDR3 coding sequence is TGCGCCAGCAGCCAAGATAGGCAGGGAAATTCACCCCTCCACTTT.

The V call is TRBV9, the J call TRBJ2-3; 11 bases fit TRBD2. The V gene's germline CDR1 is SGDLS and CDR2 YYNGEE. With V trimmed by 4 bases and J by 14 bases, 12 bases remained unmatched. The length of the CDR3 is 14 residues. CDR3 nucleotides: TGTGCCAGCAGCTTAGCGGGAGGGACCGCTGCGCCGTATTTT. Its translation: CASSLAGGTAAPYF.

V is TRBV11-3 and J is TRBJ2-3; D is perhaps TRBD1 or TRBD2 (6 bases each). Germline lookup yields CDR1 SGHNT and CDR2 YENEEA. The V and J ends lost 6 bases and 6 bases respectively, with 16 bases between them. The CDR3 has 14 amino acids. CDR3 protein: CASSGGLSPDTQYF. CDR3 DNA: TGTGCCAGCAGTGGGGGGCTAAGCCCCGATACGCAGTATTTT.

In DNA, the CDR3 is TGTGCCAGCAGTGAAAGACAGAGCTCCTACGAGCAGTACTTC. The encoded protein is CASSERQSSYEQYF. The chain uses TRBV2 and TRBJ2-7; D is possibly TRBD1 (5 bases). Trimming took 2 bases from V and 0 from J, leaving 8 bases between them. The CDR3 totals 14 residues. Germline values: CDR1 SNHLY, CDR2 FYNNEI.

This clonotype occurred a few times. V and J are TRBV11-3 and TRBJ2-3; no reliable D call. The germline gives CDR1 SGHNT, CDR2 YENEEA. CDR3 size: 14 residues. V was shortened by 0 bases and J by 6 bases, with 10 bases between the two germline ends. The CDR3 sequence: CASSLDGAADTQYF. In DNA, the CDR3 is TGTGCCAGCAGCTTAGATGGAGCAGCCGATACGCAGTATTTT.

As regards this clonotype: Compared with germline, one end of the junction differs, possibly owing to a read error. The chain recombines TRBV7-2 with TRBJ2-3; the D call may be TRBD1 or TRBD2 (6 bases each). Germline V gene sequence: CDR1 SGHTA, CDR2 FQGNSA. The CDR3 totals 13 residues. CDR3 DNA sequence: TGTGCCAGCGGGGTCGGGGGCACAGATGAGCAGTACTTT. It specifies CASGVGGTDEQYF. The whole variable domain, filled in from reference TRBV7-2 and TRBJ2-3, reads GAGVSQSPSNKVTEKGKDVELRCDPISGHTALYWYRQSLGQGLEFLIYFQGNSAPDKSGLPSDRFSAERTGGSVSTLTIQRTQQEDSAVYLCASGVGGTDEQYFGPGTRLTVL.

The table lists this clonotype with a few counts. The chain links TRBV7-3 to TRBJ2-7, with D possibly TRBD2 on 5 matching bases. Trimming took 2 bases from V and 9 from J, leaving 11 bases between them. This CDR3 contains 12 residues. Germline values: CDR1 SGHTA, CDR2 FQGTGA. The CDR3 protein is CASSLSGGGQYF. The CDR3 DNA sequence: TGTGCCAGCAGCTTATCAGGCGGAGGGCAGTACTTC.

This sequence joins TRBV25-1 and TRBJ1-3; D remains unclear. The ends were cut back, 4 bases at V and 0 bases at J, with 10 bases in the middle. Germline CDR1 is MGHDK and CDR2 is SYGVNS. This CDR3 is 15 amino acids long. The CDR3 bases are TGTGCCAGCAGTGGTTACAGTAACTCTGGAAACACCATATATTTT. Amino acids: CASSGYSNSGNTIYF.

Concerning this clonotype itself: One end of the junction varies from germline; a read error may be responsible. The chain carries TRBV5-1 and TRBJ2-3, with D possibly being TRBD2 (5 bases). CDR3 length: 13 residues. Per germline, CDR1 SGHRS and CDR2 YFSETQ. The CDR3 is CASGYTANNSQYF. CDR3 nucleotides: TGTGCCAGCGGTTATACAGCCAATAATTCGCAGTATTTT. The variable domain in full, with the rest retrieved from reference TRBV5-1 and TRBJ2-3, is KAGVTQTPRYLIKTRGQQVTLSCSPISGHRSVSWYQQTPGQGLQFLFEYFSETQRNKGNFPGRFSGRQFSNSRSEMNVSTLELGDSALYLCASGYTANNSQYFGPGTRLTVL.

The chain is built from TRBV7-2 and TRBJ2-1; D might be TRBD1 (6 bases). V lost 5 bases to trimming and J lost 13 bases, with 27 bases between them. The CDR3 is made up of 16 amino acids. Germline assignment: CDR1 SGHTA and CDR2 FQGNSA. CDR3 protein: CASSPGRTGNSPLQFF. The CDR3 coding sequence is TGTGCCAGCAGCCCCGGGCGCACAGGGAATTCACCCCTCCAGTTCTTC.